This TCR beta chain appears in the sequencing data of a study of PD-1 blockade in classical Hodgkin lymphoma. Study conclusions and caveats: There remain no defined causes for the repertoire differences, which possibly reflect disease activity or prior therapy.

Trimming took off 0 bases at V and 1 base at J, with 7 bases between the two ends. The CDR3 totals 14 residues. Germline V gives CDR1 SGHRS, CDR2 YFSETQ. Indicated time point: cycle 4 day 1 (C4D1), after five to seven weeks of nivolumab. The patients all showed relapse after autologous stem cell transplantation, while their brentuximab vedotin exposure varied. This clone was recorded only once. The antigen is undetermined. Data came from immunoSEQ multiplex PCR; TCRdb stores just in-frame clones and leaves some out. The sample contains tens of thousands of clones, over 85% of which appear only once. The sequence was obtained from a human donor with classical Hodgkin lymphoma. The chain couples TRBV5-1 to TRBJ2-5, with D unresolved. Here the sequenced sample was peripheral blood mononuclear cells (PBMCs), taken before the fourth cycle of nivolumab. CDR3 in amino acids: CASSLGAGQETQYF. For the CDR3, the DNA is TGCGCCAGCAGCTTGGGCGCAGGCCAAGAGACCCAGTACTTC.